This T cell receptor beta chain appears in the sequencing data of a study of shared clonotypes between healthy human individuals. Study details: Donor composition was a couple of women and three men, aged 18 to 49.

The junction had 2 bases not matched to a gene; V was cut back by 5 bases and J by 4 bases. CDR1 is MDHEN, CDR2 SYDVKM, per germline. The CDR3 sequence is 13 residues long. Deep level was the assay's run setting. Assay: immunoSEQ multiplex PCR; the TCRdb copy retains only in-frame clones and omits some. This table has 2 million to 2.5 million clones, roughly 95% appearing once. General study findings and limits: Naive subsets typically showed greater estimated richness than memory subsets.

To note about this clone: What it recognizes is unknown.

Sample: naive CD4+ T cells sorted from blood. Subset denoted: CD45RA+ positively selected. The chain uses TRBV28 and TRBJ1-2; 9 nucleotides match TRBD1. The TCR was taken from a man younger than 35 in good health. CDR3 DNA: TGTGCCAGCAGTACAGGGGGCCTCTATGGCTACACCTTC. Protein sequence: CASSTGGLYGYTF.